The 17 T cell receptor beta chains given below trace back to one sample, sequenced in a study of Tregs in tolerant kidney transplant recipients. Profiling relied on immunoSEQ multiplex PCR, and the TCRdb table lists in-frame clones only, not all of them. This sample carries 75,000 to 100,000 clones, 80% to 95% of them seen once, and the ten largest clones take 1.6%. Related graft donors supplied nonmyeloablative bone marrow transplants, and mixed chimerism was transient. Specimen: CD4+ T cells from blood (PBMCs), collected 12 months after the transplant. These receptor sequences come from a human patient who received a combined kidney and bone marrow transplant. Some T cells may be transferred from the graft donor.

This chain connects TRBV9 to TRBJ2-1; 13 nucleotides match TRBD2. The CDR3 runs to 17 residues. Trimming cost V 5 bases and J 2 bases; bases outside gene matches: 7. CDR1 SGDLS and CDR2 YYNGEE come from the germline V gene. In nucleotides, the CDR3 is TGTGCCAGCAGTGCCAGACTAGCGGGGGGTCCCTACAATGAGCAGTTCTTC. The encoded protein is CASSARLAGGPYNEQFF.

The J gene is TRBJ2-2, the V gene TRBV11-2, with 12 bases aligning to TRBD2. The length of the CDR3 is 16 residues. V trimming: 5 bases; J trimming: 1 base; junction bases outside the gene matches: 2. Germline V gene data show CDR1 as SGHAT and CDR2 as FQNNGV. The CDR3 sequence is CASSQGLAGNTGELFF. In DNA form, the CDR3 reads TGTGCCAGCAGCCAGGGACTAGCGGGGAACACCGGGGAGCTGTTTTTT.

The chain has TRBV19 and TRBJ2-7; D ambiguous. The CDR3 is made up of 14 amino acids. In germline, CDR1 is LNHDA, CDR2 SQIVND (reference sequence). Trimming shortened V by 4 bases and J by 0 bases, and 10 bases separated the two germline ends. This chain's CDR3 is CASSNQRRSYEQYF. Written as DNA, the CDR3 is TGTGCCAGTAGTAACCAGCGCCGCTCCTACGAGCAGTACTTC.

The genes are TRBV4-3 and TRBJ1-4, with D possibly TRBD1 on 6 matching bases. The CDR3 is 17 amino acids. The germline CDR1 and CDR2 sequences are LGHNA and YSLEER. The V end lost 4 bases, the J end lost 7 bases, and 22 bases lay between the germline ends. CDR3 coding DNA: TGCGCCAGCAGCCGATTAGGGGGGGCTGGCGTGGTTGAAAAACTGTTTTTT. Its translation: CASSRLGGAGVVEKLFF.

This clone came up once. The CDR3 DNA follows: TGTGCCAGCAGCCCTACAGTGAACTATGGCTACACCTTC. This translates into CASSPTVNYGYTF. V usage is TRBV6-5 and J usage is TRBJ1-2; unclear D gene. CDR3 size: 13 residues. In germline, CDR1 is MNHEY, CDR2 SVGAGI. With 6 bases removed from V and 2 bases from J, the gap between germline ends came to 10 bases.

V and J are TRBV9 and TRBJ1-2, with a weak D call TRBD1 (5 bases). This CDR3 contains 16 residues. Trimming removed 0 bases from V and 0 bases from J, with 12 bases in between. From germline, CDR1 is SGDLS and CDR2 YYNGEE. In nucleotides, the CDR3 is TGTGCCAGCAGCGTAGATTGGAGGGGTTCTAACTATGGCTACACCTTC. It codes for CASSVDWRGSNYGYTF.

The J gene is TRBJ2-5, the V gene TRBV5-1, with TRBD1 as a possible D gene (6 bases). The CDR3 runs to 14 residues. V lost 6 bases, J lost 5 bases, and 17 bases lay in between. The germline V gene encodes CDR1 SGHRS and CDR2 YFSETQ. CDR3 region: CASNRRQAGETQYF. The CDR3 DNA is TGCGCCAGCAACCGCAGACAGGCAGGGGAGACCCAGTACTTC.

V and J are TRBV4-3 and TRBJ2-5; no definite D call. Near its end, the DNA agrees better with TRBJ2-7, so the J call may be wrong. The CDR3 runs to 14 residues. Germline V CDR1 and CDR2: LGHNA, YSLEER. The CDR3: CASSPPPASYEQYF. The CDR3 nucleotides read TGCGCCAGCAGCCCCCCCCCAGCGTCCTACGAGCAGTACTTC.

The rearrangement links TRBV7-2 to TRBJ2-5; TRBD2 agrees at 11 bases. CDR1 SGHTA and CDR2 FQGNSA come from the germline V gene. The CDR3 has 15 residues. The trim removed 7 bases at V and 2 bases at J, leaving 6 bases unmatched. CDR3 DNA sequence: TGTGCCAGCAACCCGGGACTAGCGGAACAAGAGACCCAGTACTTC. Encoded protein: CASNPGLAEQETQYF.

The chain carries TRBV5-1 and TRBJ2-2; D possibly corresponds to TRBD1 (6 bases). In germline, CDR1 is SGHRS, CDR2 YFSETQ. The CDR3 totals 16 residues. The V end lost 0 bases, the J end lost 0 bases, and 9 bases lay between the germline ends. Here the CDR3 reads CASSLAQGTNTGELFF. The CDR3 DNA is TGCGCCAGCAGCTTGGCCCAGGGGACGAACACCGGGGAGCTGTTTTTT.

The DNA of the CDR3 is TGTGCCACTTCAAGCCCCGGACAGGGGGCTTACGAGCAGTACTTC. Translation gives CATSSPGQGAYEQYF. The V gene is TRBV28, the J gene TRBJ2-7; 11 nucleotides match TRBD1. The CDR3 has 15 amino acids. The trim removed 10 bases at V and 4 bases at J, leaving 12 bases unmatched. CDR1 and CDR2 (germline): MDHEN, SYDVKM.

The V gene is TRBV5-4, the J gene TRBJ2-3; 9 nucleotides match TRBD2. Germline CDR1 and CDR2: SGHNT and YYREEE (reference sequence). The CDR3 has 14 residues. The J segment lost 3 bases and the V segment lost 10 bases, leaving 9 bases of the junction unmatched. CDR3 loop: CAGSGGPGTDTQYF. CDR3 in DNA: TGTGCCGGAAGCGGGGGGCCGGGGACAGATACGCAGTATTTT.

The rearrangement links TRBV7-8 to TRBJ1-2, with D tentatively TRBD1 (5 bases). This CDR3 is 15 amino acids long. Trimming pared 5 bases from V and 4 bases from J, leaving 17 bases between. From germline, CDR1 is SGHVS and CDR2 FQNEAQ. CDR3 sequence: CASSAQGSLRYGYTF. The CDR3 nucleotides read TGTGCCAGCAGCGCTCAGGGCAGCCTACGCTATGGCTACACCTTC.

The chain joins TRBV7-6 to TRBJ1-1; weak D call: TRBD1 (6 bases). The CDR3 runs to 19 residues. The germline gives CDR1 SGHVS, CDR2 FNYEAQ. With 4 bases removed from V and 5 bases from J, the gap between germline ends came to 29 bases. Here the CDR3 DNA reads TGTGCCAGCAGCTATCCGAGACAGGCAACGAGTCGGGTCGGAACTGAAGCTTTCTTT. It translates to CASSYPRQATSRVGTEAFF. Together with reference TRBV7-6 and TRBJ1-1, the CDR3 gives the full variable domain: GAGVSQSPRYKVTKRGQDVALRCDPISGHVSLYWYRQALGQGPEFLTYFNYEAQQDKSGLPNDRFSAERPEGSISTLTIQRTEQRDSAMYRCASSYPRQATSRVGTEAFFGQGTRLTVV.

This clone was detected only a few times. This rearrangement joins TRBV10-3 to TRBJ2-7, with TRBD2 identical over 8 bases. V shed 4 bases and J 4 bases; nucleotides not matched to a gene: 6. This CDR3 has 14 amino acids. Germline CDR1 is ENHRY and CDR2 is SYGVKD. In DNA, the CDR3 is TGTGCCATCAGTGGTAGCGGGGTGGAGTACGAGCAGTACTTC. Encoded protein: CAISGSGVEYEQYF.

The J gene is TRBJ2-7, the V gene TRBV30, with D perhaps matching TRBD1 (6 bases). Trimming took off 8 bases at V and 4 bases at J, with 12 bases between the two ends. The CDR3 runs to 11 residues. From germline, CDR1 is GTSNPN and CDR2 SVGIG (reference sequence). The CDR3 sequence is CAGRTAYEQYF. CDR3 DNA: TGTGCCGGTCGGACAGCTTACGAGCAGTACTTC.

The chain carries TRBV6-5 and TRBJ2-1; D unclear. The CDR3 spans 15 residues. Germline CDR1 and CDR2: MNHEY and SVGAGI. With 6 bases removed from V and 6 bases from J, the gap between germline ends came to 18 bases. The CDR3 nucleotides are TGTGCCAGCAGGCTGACATACCAGACACTCAATGAGCAGTTCTTC. Its protein is CASRLTYQTLNEQFF.